One and the same sample provided the 9 T cell receptor beta chains below, sequenced in a study of OX40 agonist ivuxolimab in advanced cancers. Assay used: immunoSEQ multiplex PCR; TCRdb lists only in-frame clones, some missing. The sample has about 44,000 clones, 90% to 95% seen once. The sequencing here drew on CD4+ or CD8+ T cells sorted from blood, taken in a trial of the OX40 agonist ivuxolimab. These receptors all come from an adult with an advanced solid tumor such as melanoma, head and neck, liver or kidney cancer.

Judged by abundance, this clone is medium-sized. The J gene is TRBJ2-3, the V gene TRBV9; TRBD2 agrees at 8 bases. The CDR3 contains 15 residues. Germline V lookup: CDR1 SGDLS, CDR2 YYNGEE. The trim removed 3 bases at V and 3 bases at J, leaving 6 bases unmatched. The CDR3 DNA is TGTGCCAGCAGCGGAACCGGGACTAGTACAGATACGCAGTATTTT. It translates to CASSGTGTSTDTQYF.

The chain has TRBV4-1 and TRBJ1-1; D unclear. Germline V gene data show CDR1 as MGHRA and CDR2 as YSYEKL. This CDR3 contains 16 residues. V shed 0 bases and J shed 2 bases, with 13 bases lying between them. The CDR3 here is CASSQDPRTANTEAFF. DNA for the CDR3: TGCGCCAGCAGCCAAGACCCTAGGACGGCTAACACTGAAGCTTTCTTT.

This clone was seen only a few times. The DNA for the CDR3 is TGTGCCAGCAGTTCCGGGACTAGTCACACCGGGGAGCTGTTTTTT. Its translation is CASSSGTSHTGELFF. This sequence joins TRBV27 and TRBJ2-2; 8 nucleotides match TRBD2. This CDR3 spans 15 amino acids. CDR1 MNHEY and CDR2 SMNVEV come from the germline V gene (reference sequence). The junction had 4 bases not matched to a gene; V was cut back by 4 bases and J by 3 bases.

The gene calls are TRBV2 and TRBJ2-1, with D maybe TRBD2 (6 bases). Germline loops: CDR1 SNHLY, CDR2 FYNNEI. The CDR3 totals 16 residues. V dropped 5 bases and J dropped 8 bases, with 22 bases sitting between them. The CDR3 here is CASSSPTGLGDDEQFF. The DNA for the CDR3 is TGTGCCAGCAGTAGCCCCACGGGACTGGGGGATGATGAGCAGTTCTTC.

This clone was observed a single time. The CDR3 region has the DNA TGTGCCAGCAGCTTGGGACAGTCGAACACTGAAGCTTTCTTT. Encoded protein: CASSLGQSNTEAFF. V gene TRBV5-6 combines with J gene TRBJ1-1; D might be TRBD1 (5 bases). Per the germline V gene, CDR1 is SGHDT and CDR2 is YYEEEE. The CDR3 is 14 amino acids. Trimming left V 0 bases short and J 1 base short, with 7 bases between.

The gene calls are TRBV4-2 and TRBJ2-7; 8 nucleotides agree with TRBD2. V shed 0 bases and J 0 bases; nucleotides not matched to a gene: 4. This CDR3 contains 16 residues. CDR1 is LGHNA, CDR2 YNFKEQ, per germline. CDR3 DNA: TGTGCCAGCAGCCAAGATGAGAGCGGGAGCTCCTACGAGCAGTACTTC. This gives the protein CASSQDESGSSYEQYF.

This chain uses TRBV30 with TRBJ1-5, with 9 nucleotides matching TRBD1. CDR3 length equals 14 residues. Germline CDR1 reads GTSNPN; CDR2 reads SVGIG (reference sequence). The trim removed 7 bases at V and 3 bases at J, leaving 7 bases unmatched. CDR3 bases: TGTGCCTCTGACGGGACAGGGAACAATCAGCCCCAGCATTTT. It codes for CASDGTGNNQPQHF.

The rearrangement links TRBV5-1 to TRBJ1-1; D is perhaps TRBD1 (6 bases). The CDR3 length is 15 residues. The V end lost 0 bases, the J end lost 3 bases, and 12 bases lay between the germline ends. Germline CDR1 and CDR2: SGHRS and YFSETQ. The CDR3 loop is CASSLVGRGDTEAFF. In DNA form, the CDR3 reads TGCGCCAGCAGCTTGGTGGGCAGGGGTGACACTGAAGCTTTCTTT.

The chain employs TRBV7-3 and TRBJ2-2; tentative D call: TRBD1 (6 bases). Trimming took 4 bases from V and 4 from J, leaving 16 bases between them. The germline CDR1 and CDR2 sequences are SGHTA and FQGTGA. The length of the CDR3 is 16 residues. As DNA, the CDR3 is TGTGCCAGCAGCTCCTCCATACAGGGAAGCACCGGGGAGCTGTTTTTT. This encodes CASSSSIQGSTGELFF.